This TCR beta chain was identified in a study of cytomegalovirus exposure and HLA in healthy donors. Findings and limits, study-wide: Using the classifier, cytomegalovirus status was reportedly diagnosed with high specificity and sensitivity. Among TCR sequences, most were rare, though some public TCRs appeared in many donors.

V dropped 4 bases and J dropped 2; count of bases not matched to a gene: 9. Germline V gives CDR1 SGHDT, CDR2 YYEEEE. This CDR3 is 15 amino acids long. Points on this clone: Its antigen is undetermined.

It was with 60 Vbeta and 13 Jbeta primers that the PCR ran. The protocol was immunoSEQ multiplex PCR, while the TCRdb copy is restricted to in-frame clones and leaves out a portion. The repertoire holds roughly 160,000 clones, more than 65% seen once, with 1.5% to 2% in the top ten. V and J are TRBV5-6 and TRBJ2-7; 7 bases line up with TRBD1. The specimen sequenced was PBMCs. The TCR originated in a woman in her 30s in good health and CMV-seronegative. The CDR3 region is CASSEETGQTYEQYF. The CDR3 DNA is TGTGCCAGCAGCGAGGAGACAGGGCAAACCTACGAGCAGTACTTC.